The 26 T cell receptor beta chains presented below share a single source sample, sequenced in a study of breast tumors, draining lymph nodes, adjacent tissues (dated by TCRdb to between 2015 and 2016). Library preparation used multiplex PCR. The sequencing machine was an Illumina HiSeq 2000. Using fastp trimming at Q25 and MiXCR clonotype assembly, TCRdb reanalyzed the public sequencing data and kept in-frame beta chains. Each entry is one CDR3 protein sequence, shown with its most common DNA and genes. Counted in this sample were 190,000 or so distinct CDR3 sequences; around a third of them appeared once. The ten largest clonotypes hold 4% to 4.5% of the sample. The axillary draining lymph nodes of breast cancer patients were the source of the lymph node samples. Sequenced input: axillary lymph node tissue. These receptors originate from a female donor with breast cancer. Some clones in this sample may be carry-over from other donors' samples.

This clonotype was seen ten or more times. The J gene is TRBJ1-5, the V gene TRBV28, with TRBD1 matching over 7 bases. Germline-derived CDR1 and CDR2 are MDHEN and SYDVKM. The CDR3 sequence is 14 residues long. Germline trimming cut 7 bases from V and 5 bases from J; bases unmatched to any gene: 8. CDR3 loop: CASTGGLGHQPQHF. CDR3 bases: TGTGCCAGCACAGGGGGTTTAGGTCATCAGCCCCAGCATTTT. The full variable domain, its missing parts supplied by reference TRBV28 and TRBJ1-5, is DVKVTQSSRYLVKRTGEKVFLECVQDMDHENMFWYRQDPGLGLRLIYFSYDVKMKEKGDIPEGYSVSREKKERFSLILESASTNQTSMYLCASTGGLGHQPQHFGDGTRLSIL.

There are a few counts of this clonotype. A much more abundant neighbour one base away suggests this may be a read error. This chain links TRBV6-2 or TRBV6-3 with TRBJ2-1, with 8 bases fitting TRBD2. The CDR3 totals 17 residues. Germline assignment: CDR1 MNHEY and CDR2 SVGEGT. CDR3 amino acids: CASSHSGAGEGYNEQFF. The CDR3 coding sequence is TGTGCCAGCAGTCACTCAGGAGCGGGGGAGGGATACAATGAGCAGTTCTTC.

Comments on this clonotype: A much larger clone lies one base from this, so it may be a read error. The genes are TRBV19 and TRBJ2-5, with 10 bases lining up with TRBD2. The CDR3 runs to 14 residues. Germline V lookup: CDR1 LNHDA, CDR2 SQIVND (reference sequence). The CDR3 DNA is TGTACCAGTAGTGGGGGGACTAGCGTTGAGACCCAGTACTTC. Translating it yields CTSSGGTSVETQYF.

The chain couples TRBV6-2 or TRBV6-3 to TRBJ2-3, with D perhaps matching TRBD2 (6 bases). This CDR3 spans 16 amino acids. Germline loops: CDR1 MNHEY, CDR2 SVGEGT. Between the trimmed V and J ends, which lost 5 bases and 1 base, there was a span of 16 bases. CDR3 in amino acids: CASSRLSGVRTDTQYF. CDR3 bases: TGTGCCAGCAGTCGCCTTAGCGGAGTCCGCACAGATACGCAGTATTTT.

This clonotype was seen many times. The rearrangement uses TRBV18 and TRBJ1-3; D is unresolved. CDR3 size: 15 residues. Germline V gene sequence: CDR1 KGHSH, CDR2 LQKENI. V was cut by 4 bases and J by 0 bases, with 10 bases left in between. CDR3 DNA: TGTGCCAGCTCACGCCCGGTTAGCTCTGGAAACACCATATATTTT. It encodes CASSRPVSSGNTIYF.

This clonotype has only a few counts. This sequence joins TRBV12-3 or TRBV12-4 and TRBJ2-7, with D perhaps matching TRBD2 (5 bases). The CDR3 has 13 residues. Trimming left V 3 bases short and J 7 bases short, with 13 bases between. CDR3 protein: CASSFGPGYEQYF. CDR3 nucleotide sequence: TGTGCCAGCAGTTTCGGTCCGGGGTATGAGCAGTACTTC.

This clonotype was counted many times. The rearrangement links TRBV7-2 to TRBJ2-7, with D uncertain. The germline V gene has CDR1 SGHTA and CDR2 FQGNSA. The germline V and J ends were trimmed by 1 base and 0 bases, with 10 bases remaining between them. The CDR3 has 15 residues. CDR3 coding DNA: TGTGCCAGCAGCTTAGGGCCTGGGTACTCCTACGAGCAGTACTTC. As protein: CASSLGPGYSYEQYF.

This clonotype was detected many times. The V and J genes are TRBV5-5 and TRBJ2-7; D may be TRBD2 (5 bases). Trimming removed 4 bases from V and 3 bases from J, with 17 bases in between. The V gene's germline CDR1 is SGHKS and CDR2 YYEKEE (reference sequence). The CDR3 contains 15 residues. The CDR3 here is CASSPAEATLYEQYF. The CDR3 bases are TGTGCCAGCAGCCCGGCGGAGGCCACCCTCTACGAGCAGTACTTC.

In its sample, this clonotype was seen many times. V and J are TRBV6-5 and TRBJ1-6; weak D call: TRBD1 (5 bases). Germline V CDR1 and CDR2: MNHEY, SVGAGI. CDR3 length: 17 residues. The V end lost 5 bases, the J end lost 2 bases, and 16 bases lay between the germline ends. The DNA for the CDR3 is TGTGCCAGCAGTAATCATGTAGGGGACCCCTATAATTCACCCCTCCACTTT. This codes for CASSNHVGDPYNSPLHF.

The rearrangement joins TRBV7-9 to TRBJ1-1, with D maybe TRBD1 (6 bases). V was pared by 0 bases and J by 7 bases, with 9 bases between. CDR1 and CDR2 (germline): SEHNR, FQNEAQ (reference sequence). The CDR3 spans 13 residues. In nucleotides, the CDR3 is TGTGCCAGCAGCTTAGCAACAGGGATTGAAGCTTTCTTT. Translation gives CASSLATGIEAFF.

The rearrangement uses TRBV20-1 and TRBJ2-3; D possibly corresponds to TRBD1 (5 bases). From germline, CDR1 is DFQATT and CDR2 SNEGSKA (reference sequence). The CDR3 sequence is 12 residues long. V gave up 0 bases and J gave up 11 bases, with 12 bases separating them. The CDR3 DNA reads as TGCAGTGCTAGAGAGACAGTCAATGAGCAGTATTTT. Its protein is CSARETVNEQYF.

This clonotype was observed at least ten times. The chain uses TRBV24-1 and TRBJ1-3; D gene uncertain. This CDR3 has 13 residues. Germline assignment: CDR1 KGHDR and CDR2 SFDVKD. Trimming took off 4 bases at V and 9 bases at J, with 12 bases between the two ends. CDR3 in DNA: TGTGCCACCAGTGACATTCGGAGTGGCACCATATATTTT. This encodes CATSDIRSGTIYF.

The chain joins TRBV6-1 to TRBJ1-2; 10 positions match TRBD1. This CDR3 comprises 15 residues. Germline CDR1 and CDR2: MNHNS and SASEGT. J lost 4 bases, V lost 5 bases, and 7 bases had no gene match. This chain's CDR3 is CASSHRDRGLYGYTF. The CDR3 bases are TGTGCCAGCAGTCACCGGGACAGGGGCCTCTATGGCTACACCTTC.

As concerns this clonotype: This may be a read error, as it is one base from a much larger clone. The CDR3 nucleotides are TGTGGCAGCAGCAAACACGGGACCTCTGGGGCCAACGTCCTGACTTTC. This sequence encodes CGSSKHGTSGANVLTF. The genes are TRBV27 and TRBJ2-6; possibly TRBD1 or TRBD2 for D (5 bases each). This CDR3 spans 16 amino acids. Germline assignment: CDR1 MNHEY and CDR2 SMNVEV (reference sequence).

The count of this clonotype is one. This rearrangement joins TRBV19 to TRBJ1-1; D unclear. CDR1 and CDR2 from the germline V gene are LNHDA and SQIVND (reference sequence). This CDR3 contains 13 residues. Trimming took off 7 bases at V and 0 bases at J, with 9 bases between the two ends. This chain's CDR3 is CASTLTVNTEAFF. The CDR3 region has the DNA TGTGCCAGTACCTTGACGGTGAACACTGAAGCTTTCTTT.

Note on this clonotype: Given the absence of the conserved phenylalanine or tryptophan at the CDR3 end, a read error is likely. The chain carries TRBV5-5 and TRBJ2-7; D perhaps matches TRBD1 (5 bases). Germline CDR1 reads SGHKS; CDR2 reads YYEKEE (reference sequence). The CDR3 extends over 15 amino acids. The CDR3 DNA reads TGCGCCAGCAGCTTGGTTTGGGGCCAGCTTTCCGAGCAGTACTCC. As protein: CASSLVWGQLSEQYS.

This clonotype was picked up a small number of times. The genes are TRBV6-2 or TRBV6-3 and TRBJ2-5, with TRBD2 matching 12 bases. From germline, CDR1 is MNHEY and CDR2 SVGEGT. J gave up 5 bases and V 5 bases, and 6 bases lay outside the gene matches. CDR3 size: 15 residues. This chain's CDR3 is CASSHGLAGRETQYF. In DNA, the CDR3 is TGTGCCAGCAGTCACGGACTAGCGGGACGGGAGACCCAGTACTTC.

This clonotype was seen just once. This sequence joins TRBV4-3 and TRBJ2-7; the D gene is possibly TRBD2 (6 bases). V shed 4 bases and J shed 3 bases, with 16 bases lying between them. The CDR3 runs 15 residues. Germline CDR1 is LGHNA and CDR2 is YSLEER. CDR3 sequence: CASSRDGRSHYEQYF. The CDR3 nucleotides read TGCGCCAGCAGCCGAGATGGGAGGTCCCACTACGAGCAGTACTTC.

J is TRBJ1-1 and V is TRBV2; no reliable D call. The CDR3 spans 14 residues. From germline, CDR1 is SNHLY and CDR2 FYNNEI. Trimming left V 5 bases short and J 2 bases short, with 12 bases between. For the CDR3, the DNA is TGTGCCAGCAGTTTACTAGGGCCAAACACTGAAGCTTTCTTT. Its translation: CASSLLGPNTEAFF.

About this clonotype: Germline and junction disagree at one end, which may indicate a read error. The genes are TRBV7-8 and TRBJ2-5, with D possibly being TRBD1 (5 bases). This CDR3 contains 14 residues. The germline CDR1 and CDR2 sequences are SGHVS and FQNEAQ. The CDR3 is CAGSAGKGEETQYF. CDR3 DNA: TGTGCCGGCAGTGCAGGGAAGGGCGAAGAGACCCAGTACTTC.

The chain is built from TRBV20-1 and TRBJ1-2; no definite D call. The germline V and J ends were trimmed by 1 base and 6 bases, with 12 bases remaining between them. CDR3 length: 13 residues. Per the germline V gene, CDR1 is DFQATT and CDR2 is SNEGSKA (reference sequence). The CDR3 loop reads CSARVVNRDGYTF. CDR3 coding DNA: TGCAGTGCTAGAGTCGTGAATCGTGATGGCTACACCTTC.

This clonotype was recorded at least ten times. This rearrangement joins TRBV3-1 to TRBJ2-2; D call uncertain. The CDR3 has 13 residues. V shed 1 base and J shed 7 bases, with 7 bases lying between them. Per germline, CDR1 LGHDT and CDR2 YNNKEL (reference sequence). The CDR3 reads CASSQGRSGELFF. The CDR3 DNA sequence: TGTGCCAGCAGCCAAGGCCGTAGCGGGGAGCTGTTTTTT.

This clonotype was seen ten or more times. V and J are TRBV5-1 and TRBJ2-2; 7 bases line up with TRBD2. Germline lookup yields CDR1 SGHRS and CDR2 YFSETQ. This CDR3 spans 15 amino acids. The V gene end was trimmed by 4 bases and the J gene end by 6 bases; junction bases not matched to a gene: 9. The CDR3 DNA reads as TGCGCCAGCAGCCCACCCGCGGGAGTTCCCGGGGAGCTGTTTTTT. It specifies CASSPPAGVPGELFF.

As regards this clonotype: It may be a read error: a sequence one base away is much more abundant. This chain links TRBV12-3 or TRBV12-4 with TRBJ2-5; 9 bases are shared with TRBD1. Trimming took 6 bases from V and 4 from J; bases not matched to a gene: 6. The CDR3 covers 14 residues. CDR3 sequence reads: CASRSGTGRETQYF. In nucleotides, the CDR3 is TGTGCCAGCAGGTCAGGGACAGGGCGAGAGACCCAGTACTTC.

The chain carries TRBV2 and TRBJ2-3, with D possibly being TRBD1 or TRBD2 (5 bases each). V dropped 4 bases and J dropped 0 bases, with 20 bases sitting between them. Germline CDR1 and CDR2: SNHLY and FYNNEI. The CDR3 has 18 residues. The CDR3 reads CASSARDEGRISTDTQYF. In DNA form, the CDR3 reads TGTGCCAGCAGTGCTAGAGATGAGGGGCGGATTAGCACAGATACGCAGTATTTT.

This clonotype was counted at least ten times. The chain carries TRBV6-2 or TRBV6-3 and TRBJ1-5; no clear D. Trimming removed 4 bases at V and 5 bases at J, with 9 bases between. The CDR3 spans 13 residues. Germline CDR1 reads MNHEY; CDR2 reads SVGEGT. As DNA, the CDR3 is TGTGCCAGCAGTTTAGGCGGATATCAGCCCCAGCATTTT. Translated: CASSLGGYQPQHF.